Described below is a single T cell receptor (beta chain) sequence and its context. It lacks a known antigen. There are no base qualities to consult, and no much larger clone falls within one base. The data originate from a study of blood T cell repertoires in COVID-19 (dated by TCRdb to 2018 to 2021). At the level of the whole study: The collaborator samples originated in the United States, Italy and Spain and spanned the acute and convalescent phases of COVID-19. The prospective study material was composed of cDNA or gDNA derived from T cells, B-cell-depleted T cells, or PBMCs. Deeply sampled blood TCRbeta repertoires from subjects exposed to, actively infected with, or recovered from COVID-19 were included in the dataset. The repertoires were made available in a free public database intended to serve as a resource for research on the immune response to SARS-CoV-2. The samples were drawn from the first 160 participants of the ongoing ImmuneRACE study and from 950 to 1,500 subjects provided by 6 global collaborators. A de-identified subject ID, COVID-19 status, age in years and sex were almost always included in the sample metadata. Where available, HLA class I and class II types were obtained from metadata supplied by the sample provider rather than from assay-based typing.

The collaborating institutions used their own protocols to collect whole blood in K2EDTA tubes. Collaborator samples were shipped for TCRbeta analysis as frozen whole blood, isolated PBMCs, or DNA extracted from either sample type. The immunoSEQ Assay, a bias-controlled multiplex PCR, was used to amplify TCRbeta CDR3 regions from genomic DNA. The source study handled its data this way. The number of nucleated cells in each sample was estimated from the amplification of reference gene primers within the assay. To quantify the absolute abundance of each unique TCRbeta CDR3 rearrangement, sequence reads were collapsed and filtered. Productive Simpson clonality was computed per sample as the square root of Simpson's diversity index over productive rearrangements. As stored in TCRdb, this immuneACCESS dataset retains in-frame rearrangements with V and J assigned. A fraction of the clones does not appear; measured against another copy, unresolved V genes explain less than half of the discrepancy, and the remainder lacks a known reason. D and trimming come from the DNA, and the V and J calls and clone size come from that table. The sample table contains some 200,000 clones; only one count was recorded for around 85% of them. The leading ten clones occupy 6.5% to 9% of the sample.

Between the V and J ends, shortened by 2 bases and 4 bases respectively, the junction contains 20 bases. From the cysteine through the phenylalanine, the CDR3 covers 16 amino acids. Solely the CDR3 DNA is kept, with 48 bases framed from the first base. The germline V gene encodes CDR1 GTSNPN and CDR2 SVGIG (reference sequence). Findings and caveats that apply to the study as a whole: The amount of clinical and demographic metadata varied by source and participant and was provided uncurated.

The V gene is TRBV30 and the J gene is TRBJ1-1; a tentative D match to TRBD1 spans 6 bases. This TCR came from a woman aged 55 to 70 with acute or convalescent COVID-19. The sample comprised peripheral blood. CDR3 loop: CAWSLSGGLKGTEAFF. The DNA sequence is TGTGCCTGGAGTTTGTCGGGGGGCCTGAAGGGCACTGAAGCTTTCTTT.